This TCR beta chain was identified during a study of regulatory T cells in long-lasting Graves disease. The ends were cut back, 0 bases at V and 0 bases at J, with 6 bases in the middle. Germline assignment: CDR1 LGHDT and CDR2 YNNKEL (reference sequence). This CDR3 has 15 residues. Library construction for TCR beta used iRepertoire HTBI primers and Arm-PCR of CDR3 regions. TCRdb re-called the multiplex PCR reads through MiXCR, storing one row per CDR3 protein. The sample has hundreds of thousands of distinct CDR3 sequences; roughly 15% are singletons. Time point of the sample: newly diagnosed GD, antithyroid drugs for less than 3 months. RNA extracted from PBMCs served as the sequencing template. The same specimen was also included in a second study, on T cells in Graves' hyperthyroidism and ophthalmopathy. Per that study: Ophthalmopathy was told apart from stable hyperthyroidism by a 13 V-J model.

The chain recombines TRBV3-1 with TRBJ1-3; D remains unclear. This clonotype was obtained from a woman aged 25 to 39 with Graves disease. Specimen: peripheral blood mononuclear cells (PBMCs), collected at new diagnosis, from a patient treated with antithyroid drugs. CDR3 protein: CASSQDWVSGNTIYF. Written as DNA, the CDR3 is TGTGCCAGCAGCCAAGATTGGGTCTCTGGAAACACCATATATTTT.